This is a list of T cell receptor beta chains from one sample in a study of blood T cell repertoires in COVID-19. Here immunoSEQ multiplex PCR was the method, and the copy in TCRdb shows in-frame clones only, minus some. The table includes 400,000 to 550,000 clones, roughly 87% detected once. Sample: PBMCs or T cells enriched from blood (not recorded which). The receptors were sampled from a young woman with acute COVID-19. Both conserved end residues are part of each CDR3. A D gene is named only where the DNA matches it firmly. Clone size is shown for a subset of rows, as once, few, many or a class of expanded clone.

clone size	D gene	V gene	J gene	CDR3 DNA	CDR3 protein
-	-	TRBV12-3/TRBV12-4	TRBJ1-2	TGTGCCAGCAGTCCTAGTGTAGCCTATGGCTACACCTTC	CASSPSVAYGYTF
-	-	TRBV27	TRBJ2-4	TGTGCCAGCTCAACAGGGACTAACCTTAACATTCAGTACTTC	CASSTGTNLNIQYF
-	TRBD1	TRBV10-3	TRBJ2-2	TGTGCCAACAGACCCGGGACAGGGTCTTTTACCGGGGAGCTGTTTTTT	CANRPGTGSFTGELFF
-	-	TRBV10-3	TRBJ1-5	TGTGCCATCAGTGATGAGGGACTGCCCCAGCATTTT	CAISDEGLPQHF
-	TRBD1	TRBV10-3	TRBJ1-1	TGTGCCATCAGGGGGGACAGGGGAGGAGCTTTCTTT	CAIRGDRGGAFF
-	-	TRBV11-2	TRBJ1-4	TGTGCCAGCAGCTTAGGTCGGGAAAAACTGTTTTTT	CASSLGREKLFF
-	-	TRBV28	TRBJ1-5	TGTGCCAGCACCCTCAGGGTCCCCCCCAATCAGCCCCAGCATTTT	CASTLRVPPNQPQHF
-	-	TRBV9	TRBJ2-3	TGTGCCAGCAGCGTAGGCTACGCAGGGCTGTTAAGCACAGATACGCAGTATTTT	CASSVGYAGLLSTDTQYF
-	TRBD2	TRBV13	TRBJ2-7	TGTGCCAGCAGCCAGAGCGGGAGGGCCCCTTACGAGCAGTACTTC	CASSQSGRAPYEQYF
-	-	TRBV25-1	TRBJ1-3	TGTGCCAGCAGTGAATCAGGGCGCGGAGGAAACACCATATATTTT	CASSESGRGGNTIYF
-	-	TRBV5-4	TRBJ2-1	TGTGCCAGCAGCTTACTAGAATACAATGAGCAGTTCTTC	CASSLLEYNEQFF
-	-	TRBV5-1	TRBJ2-3	TGCGCCAGCAGCTTGGCCGCGGGGGCAACAGATACGCAGTATTTT	CASSLAAGATDTQYF
once	-	TRBV4-3	TRBJ2-5	TGCGCCAGCAGCCAAAAGTACCTAGAAACCCAGTACTTC	CASSQKYLETQYF
-	-	TRBV7-9	TRBJ1-2	TGTGCCAGCAGCGCACAGCTTTTCGGTGGCTACACCTTC	CASSAQLFGGYTF
-	TRBD1	TRBV9	TRBJ1-2	TGTGCCAGCAGCGCCTATGACAGGGCCGCGGGCTACACCTTC	CASSAYDRAAGYTF
-	TRBD1	TRBV3-1/TRBV3-2	TRBJ1-4	TGTGCCAGCAGCCAATATCCCCGGGACAGGGGTAAAGAAAAACTGTTTTTT	CASSQYPRDRGKEKLFF
-	TRBD1	TRBV11-2	TRBJ2-7	TGTGCCAGCAGCTTAGCTGCAGGGGGTACCTACGAGCAGTACTTC	CASSLAAGGTYEQYF
-	-	TRBV3-1/TRBV3-2	TRBJ2-5	TGTGCCAGCAGCCAAGAGAGGTCAGGGGAAGAGACCCAGTACTTC	CASSQERSGEETQYF
-	TRBD1	TRBV7-6	TRBJ2-2	TGTGCCAGCAGCCTACAGGGGGCCATCGGGGAGCTGTTTTTT	CASSLQGAIGELFF
once	TRBD1	TRBV2	TRBJ1-4	TGTGCCAGCAGCCCTACAGGGGCAACTAATGAAAAACTGTTTTTT	CASSPTGATNEKLFF
-	TRBD1	TRBV28	TRBJ1-2	TGTGCCAGTGACAGGGGGATAGGAAATGGCTACACCTTC	CASDRGIGNGYTF
once	TRBD2	TRBV13	TRBJ2-7	TGTGCCAGCAGCCCCCGCGGAGCTAGCGGGGGGGTGGGAACCTACGAGCAGTACTTC	CASSPRGASGGVGTYEQYF
-	TRBD1	TRBV6-2/TRBV6-3	TRBJ1-2	TGTGCCAGCAGCCGCCGACAGGGGCACTATGGCTACACCTTC	CASSRRQGHYGYTF
-	-	TRBV10-3	TRBJ1-2	TGTGCCATCCCTGCAGGGATTAACTATGGCTACACCTTC	CAIPAGINYGYTF
-	-	TRBV6-5	TRBJ1-5	TGTGCCAGCAGTCTCCTCCGGAGCAATCAGCCCCAGCATTTT	CASSLLRSNQPQHF
few	-	TRBV25-1	TRBJ1-3	TGTGCCAGCAGGGACCAGGGAGGGCCTGGAAACACCATATATTTT	CASRDQGGPGNTIYF
-	-	TRBV13	TRBJ1-3	TGTGCCAGCAGCCTTGTTACTCGAAACACCATATATTTT	CASSLVTRNTIYF
-	TRBD2	TRBV11-2	TRBJ2-1	TGTGCCAGCAGCCTCTTCACCTTAGCGGGGGATATCTACAATGAGCAGTTCTTC	CASSLFTLAGDIYNEQFF
-	TRBD1	TRBV14	TRBJ2-1	TGTGCCAGCAGCCAGGACAGGGGTTGGAATGAGCAGTTCTTC	CASSQDRGWNEQFF
-	TRBD2	TRBV7-2	TRBJ2-7	TGTGCCAGCAGCTTAAGTGGACTAGCCTTCTCCTACGAGCAGTACTTC	CASSLSGLAFSYEQYF
-	TRBD2	TRBV6-1	TRBJ2-1	TGTGCCAGCAGTGAATTCCGGACTAGCGGCGGTAACAATGAGCAGTTCTTC	CASSEFRTSGGNNEQFF
-	-	TRBV7-8	TRBJ1-2	TGTGCCAGCAGCTTAGGGTATAATAGCGGTAGCGGCTACACCTTC	CASSLGYNSGSGYTF
once	-	TRBV28	TRBJ2-3	TGTGCCAGCATCCGACGGCGGAGGGCTGGCACAGATACGCAGTATTTT	CASIRRRRAGTDTQYF
-	TRBD2	TRBV7-8	TRBJ2-1	TGTGCCAGCAGCTTACTCGGCGGGAGGGCCGGCAATGAGCAGTTCTTC	CASSLLGGRAGNEQFF
-	TRBD1	TRBV27	TRBJ2-7	TGTGCCAGCAGTTTAGTGGGACAGGGGGTCAACGAGCAGTACTTC	CASSLVGQGVNEQYF
-	TRBD2	TRBV24-1	TRBJ2-1	TGTGCCACCGAACTAGCGGGAGAAGGTGAGCAGTTCTTC	CATELAGEGEQFF
-	-	TRBV5-6	TRBJ1-2	TGTGCCAGCAGCCTCCGGGACCCCGGGAGCTATGGCTACACCTTC	CASSLRDPGSYGYTF
-	-	TRBV2	TRBJ2-3	TGTGCCAGCAACCTATTAGCCACAGATACGCAGTATTTT	CASNLLATDTQYF
few	TRBD1	TRBV6-4	TRBJ2-2	TGTGCCAGCAGTGACTCGAACGACAGGGCATCCGGGGAGCTGTTTTTT	CASSDSNDRASGELFF
-	TRBD1	TRBV27	TRBJ1-2	TGTGCCAGCAGTTCTACCGGGACAGGAGACTATGGCTACACCTTC	CASSSTGTGDYGYTF
-	TRBD2	TRBV2	TRBJ2-5	TGTGCCAGTACCCTAGCGGGGGGGCCGAAGACCCAGTACTTC	CASTLAGGPKTQYF
-	-	TRBV19	TRBJ1-3	TGTGCCAGTAGTACCCGACAGAAGGTCGCGGGAAACACCATATATTTT	CASSTRQKVAGNTIYF
-	TRBD1	TRBV4-1	TRBJ1-2	TGCGCCAGCAGCCAAGAGGTGACAGGGGTTTATGGCTACACCTTC	CASSQEVTGVYGYTF
-	-	TRBV7-8	TRBJ2-5	TGTGCCAGCAGCCCCCTACTAGCACACCAAGAGACCCAGTACTTC	CASSPLLAHQETQYF
once	-	TRBV5-4	TRBJ1-5	TGTGCCAGCAGCTTCGGAGGGGCGCAAGGCAATCAGCCCCAGCATTTT	CASSFGGAQGNQPQHF
-	TRBD1	TRBV3-1/TRBV3-2	TRBJ2-5	TGTGCCAGCAGCCTACACATCGGGACAGGGGAAGAGACCCAGTACTTC	CASSLHIGTGEETQYF
-	-	TRBV24-1	TRBJ2-2	TGTGCCACCAGTCATTACTCCACCGGGGAGCTGTTTTTT	CATSHYSTGELFF